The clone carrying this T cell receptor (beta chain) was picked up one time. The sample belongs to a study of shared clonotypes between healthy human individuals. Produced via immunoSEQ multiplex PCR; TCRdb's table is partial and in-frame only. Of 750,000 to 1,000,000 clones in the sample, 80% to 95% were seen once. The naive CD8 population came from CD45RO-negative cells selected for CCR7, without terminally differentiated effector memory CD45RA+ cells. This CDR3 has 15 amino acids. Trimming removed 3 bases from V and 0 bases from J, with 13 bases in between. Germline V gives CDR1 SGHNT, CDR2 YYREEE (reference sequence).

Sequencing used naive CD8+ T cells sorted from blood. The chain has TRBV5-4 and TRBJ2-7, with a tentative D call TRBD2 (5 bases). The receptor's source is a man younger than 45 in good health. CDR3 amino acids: CASSYGRGSSYEQYF. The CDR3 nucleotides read TGTGCCAGCAGCTACGGACGGGGAAGCTCCTACGAGCAGTACTTC.